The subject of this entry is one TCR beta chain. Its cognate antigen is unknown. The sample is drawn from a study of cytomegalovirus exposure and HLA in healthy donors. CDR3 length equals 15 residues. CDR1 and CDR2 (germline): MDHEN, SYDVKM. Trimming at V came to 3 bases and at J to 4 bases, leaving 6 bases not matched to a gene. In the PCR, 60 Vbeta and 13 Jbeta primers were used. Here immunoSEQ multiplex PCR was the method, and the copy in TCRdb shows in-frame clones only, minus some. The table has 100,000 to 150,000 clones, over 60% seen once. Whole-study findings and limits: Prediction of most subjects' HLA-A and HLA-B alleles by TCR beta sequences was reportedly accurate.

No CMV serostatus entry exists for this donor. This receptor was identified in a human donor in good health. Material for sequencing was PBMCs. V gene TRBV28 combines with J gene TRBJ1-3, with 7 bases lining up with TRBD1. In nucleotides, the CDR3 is TGTGCCAGCAGTTTCAACAGGGGCAGAGGAAACACCATATATTTT. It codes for CASSFNRGRGNTIYF. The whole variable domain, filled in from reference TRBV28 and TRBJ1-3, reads DVKVTQSSRYLVKRTGEKVFLECVQDMDHENMFWYRQDPGLGLRLIYFSYDVKMKEKGDIPEGYSVSREKKERFSLILESASTNQTSMYLCASSFNRGRGNTIYFGEGSWLTVV.